The 8 T cell receptor beta chains in this list originate from one sample, sequenced in a study of shared clonotypes between healthy human individuals (dated by TCRdb to about 2020). CD8 naive samples consisted of CD45RO-negative cells that were positively selected for CCR7, yielding a CD45RA+CCR7+ population without TemRA cells. The library was made by the immunoSEQ multiplex PCR assay. Here the immuneACCESS table is served through TCRdb, limited to in-frame sequences with V and J called. Missing clones are a known gap in these copies; in checked studies unresolved V genes cover under half, and the rest lacks a known reason. A total of 1.5 million to 2.5 million clones appear in this sample, about 95% of them only once. The leading ten clones occupy approximately 1% of the sample. Input material: naive CD8+ T cells sorted from blood. The cell subset or site label, as the study defines it: CD45RA+CCR7+. These receptors were obtained from a man aged 18-30 years in good health.

This chain joins TRBV30 and TRBJ2-1; 7 nucleotides agree with TRBD2. The CDR3 totals 15 residues. V was clipped by 0 bases and J by 8 bases; unmatched bases: 10. Germline assignment: CDR1 GTSNPN and CDR2 SVGIG (reference sequence). The CDR3 region is CAWSVLPGRSDEQFF. In nucleotides, the CDR3 is TGTGCCTGGAGTGTACTCCCCGGGAGGAGCGATGAGCAGTTCTTC.

The V and J genes are TRBV7-9 and TRBJ2-4; 12 bases match TRBD2. The junction had 11 bases not matched to a gene; V was cut back by 0 bases and J by 8 bases. This CDR3 is built from 18 residues. The germline V gene encodes CDR1 SEHNR and CDR2 FQNEAQ (reference sequence). The CDR3 loop is CASSLAPGLAGAGDIQYF. The CDR3 region has the DNA TGTGCCAGCAGCTTAGCCCCGGGACTAGCGGGCGCAGGGGACATTCAGTACTTC.

To note about this clone: The same CDR3 arises from other DNA sequences in this sample as well. The V gene is TRBV27, the J gene TRBJ2-6; D gene unclear. The germline V gene encodes CDR1 MNHEY and CDR2 SMNVEV (reference sequence). The CDR3 sequence is 16 residues long. V was shortened by 0 bases and J by 0 bases, with 6 bases between the two germline ends. CDR3 nucleotide sequence: TGTGCCAGCAGTTTATCTCCGGGCTCTGGGGCCAACGTCCTGACTTTC. Amino acids: CASSLSPGSGANVLTF.

On this clone: Mismatch with germline at one junction end may stem from a read error. The sample contains more than one DNA sequence encoding this CDR3. J is TRBJ2-7 and V is TRBV7-7, with D possibly being TRBD1 or TRBD2 (5 bases each). There are 13 residues in the CDR3. Germline loops: CDR1 SSHAT, CDR2 FNYEAQ (reference sequence). The CDR3: CASSLGESYEQYF. The CDR3 region has the DNA TGTGCTAGCAGCTTGGGGGAGTCCTATGAGCAGTACTTC.

V gene TRBV27 combines with J gene TRBJ2-2; possibly TRBD1 for D (5 bases). V was trimmed by 0 bases and J by 4 bases, leaving 12 bases between them. Per the germline V gene, CDR1 is MNHEY and CDR2 is SMNVEV (reference sequence). The CDR3 loop spans 16 amino acids. CDR3: CASSLSSRASTGELFF. The CDR3 DNA reads TGTGCCAGCAGTTTATCAAGCAGGGCGAGCACCGGGGAGCTGTTTTTT.

The chain links TRBV6-6 to TRBJ2-7; 9 bases agree with TRBD2. Trimming cost V 5 bases and J 4 bases; bases outside gene matches: 9. Germline values: CDR1 MNHNY, CDR2 SVGAGI (reference sequence). The CDR3 is 15 amino acids. This CDR3 reads CASSQRLAGSYEQYF. In nucleotides, the CDR3 is TGTGCCAGCAGTCAGAGGCTAGCGGGAAGTTACGAGCAGTACTTC.

This chain connects TRBV7-9 to TRBJ2-7; no firm D call. The CDR3 is made up of 15 amino acids. CDR1 is SEHNR, CDR2 FQNEAQ, per germline (reference sequence). Trimming cost V 5 bases and J 7 bases, with 21 bases left between them. The CDR3 DNA follows: TGTGCCAGCAGCGACGGGCCCAGAGCTGACCAGGAGCAGTACTTC. It encodes CASSDGPRADQEQYF.

The gene calls are TRBV4-1 and TRBJ2-2; D possibly uses TRBD1 or TRBD2 (5 bases each). The germline gives CDR1 MGHRA, CDR2 YSYEKL. Trimming removed 7 bases at V and 4 bases at J, with 19 bases between. The CDR3 spans 16 residues. The CDR3 here is CASTSSPGLSTGELFF. CDR3 sequence (DNA): TGCGCCAGCACCTCTAGCCCAGGGTTGAGCACCGGGGAGCTGTTTTTT.